The 30 T cell receptor beta chains presented below share a single source sample, sequenced in a study of cytomegalovirus exposure and HLA in healthy donors. With 60 Vbeta and 13 Jbeta primers, the PCR was carried out. Libraries were prepared by immunoSEQ multiplex PCR; TCRdb keeps only in-frame clonotypes and omits some of them. The sample consists of fewer than 200,000 clones, 79% of them appearing once. The sample consisted of PBMCs. These TCRs come from a man aged 40-55 years in good health and CMV-seronegative.

V and J are TRBV5-1 and TRBJ2-5, with D tentatively TRBD1 (5 bases). Germline CDR1 SGHRS, CDR2 YFSETQ. The CDR3 covers 13 residues. The V gene lost 4 bases and the J gene lost 1 base, with 8 bases spanning the gap. The CDR3 sequence: CASSQDIQETQYF. The CDR3 nucleotides are TGCGCCAGCAGCCAGGACATCCAAGAGACCCAGTACTTC.

This clone is a singleton in its sample. This chain uses TRBV6-5 with TRBJ2-7, with D possibly TRBD1 on 5 matching bases. Between the trimmed V and J ends, which lost 1 base and 0 bases, there was a span of 10 bases. This CDR3 has 15 amino acids. Germline-derived CDR1 and CDR2 are MNHEY and SVGAGI. The CDR3 spells CASSYLSRVSYEQYF. The CDR3 bases are TGTGCCAGCAGTTACTTAAGCAGGGTCTCCTACGAGCAGTACTTC.

V is TRBV7-9 and J is TRBJ2-3, with 7 bases fitting TRBD1. This CDR3 has 16 amino acids. V gave up 5 bases and J gave up 4 bases; unmatched junction bases: 12. CDR1 is SEHNR, CDR2 FQNEAQ, per germline (reference sequence). The CDR3 nucleotides are TGTGCCAGCAGCACTACCGGGACAGTACCCCCAGATACGCAGTATTTT. Its protein is CASSTTGTVPPDTQYF. Looking up the rest from reference TRBV7-9 and TRBJ2-3 gives the full variable domain: DTGVSQNPRHKITKRGQNVTFRCDPISEHNRLYWYRQTLGQGPEFLTYFQNEAQLEKSRLLSDRFSAERPKGSFSTLEIQRTEQGDSAMYLCASSTTGTVPPDTQYFGPGTRLTVL.

This chain joins TRBV28 and TRBJ2-7, with 10 positions matching TRBD2. This CDR3 comprises 14 residues. The V segment lost 6 bases and the J segment 4 bases; nucleotides outside the gene matches: 6. The V gene's germline CDR1 is MDHEN and CDR2 SYDVKM. CDR3 in DNA: TGTGCCAGCAGGGCTAGCGGGAGTTGGTACGAGCAGTACTTC. Translating gives CASRASGSWYEQYF.

This chain uses TRBV28 with TRBJ2-5; TRBD2 matches 10 bases. The assigned J gene may be wrong: the sequence end matches TRBJ2-7 better. Germline V lookup: CDR1 MDHEN, CDR2 SYDVKM. This CDR3 has 17 amino acids. CDR3 in amino acids: CASRTGASGGRAYEQYF. CDR3 bases: TGTGCCAGCAGAACGGGGGCTAGCGGGGGAAGAGCCTACGAGCAGTACTTC.

This clone occurred a few times. This chain links TRBV29-1 with TRBJ2-3; maybe TRBD1 (7 bases). The CDR3 consists of 12 residues. The V end was cut by 4 bases, the J end by 6 bases, with 11 bases between. CDR1 and CDR2 from the germline V gene are SQVTM and ANQGSEA. Here the CDR3 DNA reads TGCAGCGTTGGGCAGGGGGGTGATACGCAGTATTTT. Its protein is CSVGQGGDTQYF.

This clone was counted between two and nine times. The gene calls are TRBV6-5 and TRBJ1-2; D is undetermined. Germline assignment: CDR1 MNHEY and CDR2 SVGAGI. V lost 5 bases to trimming and J lost 5 bases, with 15 bases between them. The CDR3 totals 14 residues. DNA for the CDR3: TGTGCCAGCAGTGAAGTATTTATGGAGTATGGCTACACCTTC. Its translation: CASSEVFMEYGYTF.

The chain employs TRBV15 and TRBJ1-2; no reliable D call. The CDR3 is 13 amino acids. Germline V CDR1 and CDR2: LNHNV, YYDKDF (reference sequence). Trimming removed 4 bases from V and 7 bases from J, with 13 bases in between. The CDR3 DNA reads TGTGCCACCAGCACAACGGTACGGGTTGGCTACACCTTC. This sequence encodes CATSTTVRVGYTF. The entire variable domain, with the rest obtained from reference TRBV15 and TRBJ1-2, is as follows: DAMVIQNPRYQVTQFGKPVTLSCSQTLNHNVMYWYQQKSSQAPKLLFHYYDKDFNNEADTPDNFQSRRPNTSFCFLDIRSPGLGDTAMYLCATSTTVRVGYTFGSGTRLTVV.

This clone was found a few times. The chain combines TRBV4-2 with TRBJ2-6; D is possibly TRBD2 (5 bases). CDR3 length: 19 residues. Per the germline V gene, CDR1 is LGHNA and CDR2 is YNFKEQ. V gave up 4 bases and J gave up 3 bases, with 22 bases separating them. Here the CDR3 DNA reads TGTGCCAGCAGCCTAAGGCTGGGTCGGACCGGAGGTGGGGCCAACGTCCTGACTTTC. This sequence encodes CASSLRLGRTGGGANVLTF.

The chain uses TRBV6-5 and TRBJ1-2, with 7 bases matching TRBD1. Germline V gives CDR1 MNHEY, CDR2 SVGAGI. The V segment lost 6 bases and the J segment 4 bases; nucleotides outside the gene matches: 11. CDR3 size: 15 residues. CDR3 amino acids: CASRTYSGQTYGYTF. The CDR3 DNA follows: TGTGCCAGCAGAACCTACTCGGGACAGACCTATGGCTACACCTTC.

This chain connects TRBV30 to TRBJ2-2; 8 bases align to TRBD2. J lost 3 bases, V lost 5 bases, and 8 bases had no gene match. Germline V lookup: CDR1 GTSNPN, CDR2 SVGIG (reference sequence). The length of the CDR3 is 15 residues. Here the CDR3 DNA reads TGTGCCTGGGGCGATAGCGGGACTTACACCGGGGAGCTGTTTTTT. Its protein is CAWGDSGTYTGELFF.

The chain links TRBV11-3 to TRBJ2-2; D remains unclear. Trimming took off 1 base at V and 0 bases at J, with 9 bases between the two ends. Germline V gene data show CDR1 as SGHNT and CDR2 as YENEEA. The CDR3 consists of 16 residues. CDR3 residues: CASSLGGLPNTGELFF. DNA for the CDR3: TGTGCCAGCAGCTTAGGAGGCCTTCCGAACACCGGGGAGCTGTTTTTT.

This chain links TRBV7-8 with TRBJ2-1; TRBD2 matches at 12 bases. Trimming at V came to 2 bases and at J to 9 bases, leaving 5 bases not matched to a gene. From germline, CDR1 is SGHVS and CDR2 FQNEAQ. CDR3 length: 15 residues. CDR3 loop: CASSLLAGGPSEQFF. CDR3 DNA: TGTGCCAGCAGCTTACTAGCGGGAGGGCCGAGTGAGCAGTTCTTC.

This clone was counted between two and nine times. The chain uses TRBV6-6 and TRBJ2-3; 10 bases align to TRBD2. The CDR3 contains 14 residues. V trimming: 8 bases; J trimming: 4 bases; junction bases outside the gene matches: 6. The germline V gene encodes CDR1 MNHNY and CDR2 SVGAGI (reference sequence). The CDR3 DNA follows: TGTGCCAGCTCTAGCGGGAGAGGGTCAGATACGCAGTATTTT. This gives the protein CASSSGRGSDTQYF.

This clone was detected a few times. The rearrangement joins TRBV30 to TRBJ1-1, with D possibly TRBD1 on 5 matching bases. Between the trimmed V and J ends, which lost 2 bases and 1 base, there was a span of 8 bases. CDR3 length: 13 residues. The V gene's germline CDR1 is GTSNPN and CDR2 SVGIG (reference sequence). In nucleotides, the CDR3 is TGTGCCTGGAGTCTCCAGGGGAACACTGAAGCTTTCTTT. Translating gives CAWSLQGNTEAFF.

The chain is built from TRBV7-9 and TRBJ2-5, with 10 nucleotides matching TRBD1. V was pared by 1 base and J by 1 base, with 6 bases of the junction left unmatched. The CDR3 sequence is 17 residues long. CDR1 is SEHNR, CDR2 FQNEAQ, per germline (reference sequence). The CDR3 is CASSLGDRGPSQETQYF. CDR3 DNA: TGTGCCAGCAGCTTAGGAGACAGGGGGCCATCCCAAGAGACCCAGTACTTC.

This clone was picked up a small number of times. The gene calls are TRBV11-1 and TRBJ2-3, with D possibly matching TRBD1 (6 bases). V lost 6 bases to trimming and J lost 2 bases, with 21 bases between them. The germline V gene encodes CDR1 SGHAT and CDR2 FQDESV (reference sequence). The CDR3 runs to 17 residues. Written as DNA, the CDR3 is TGTGCCAGCAGACGACCGGGGAGACAGGCGCTCACAGATACGCAGTATTTT. Protein: CASRRPGRQALTDTQYF.

On this clone: The junction departs from the called germline gene at one end, perhaps through a read error. The chain joins TRBV5-6 to TRBJ2-6; D possibly corresponds to TRBD1 (5 bases). Germline-derived CDR1 and CDR2 are SGHDT and YYEEEE. This CDR3 has 15 residues. CDR3 amino acids: CASSLWQTGANGLTF. The CDR3 bases are TGTGCCAGCAGCTTATGGCAAACTGGGGCCAACGGCCTGACTTTC. Variable domain in full (rest from reference TRBV5-6 and TRBJ2-6): DAGVTQSPTHLIKTRGQQVTLRCSPKSGHDTVSWYQQALGQGPQFIFQYYEEEERQRGNFPDRFSGHQFPNYSSELNVNALLLGDSALYLCASSLWQTGANGLTFGAGSRLTVL.

This clone was seen only a few times. The chain is built from TRBV18 and TRBJ1-5; 9 nucleotides match TRBD1. The CDR3 is made up of 15 amino acids. The germline CDR1 and CDR2 sequences are KGHSH and LQKENI. The junction had 4 bases not matched to a gene; V was cut back by 6 bases and J by 1 base. The CDR3 DNA reads as TGTGCCAGCTCTCTCGACAGGGGGAGCAATCAGCCCCAGCATTTT. As protein: CASSLDRGSNQPQHF.

The chain joins TRBV7-2 to TRBJ2-2, with D unclear. Germline CDR1 reads SGHTA; CDR2 reads FQGNSA. This CDR3 contains 13 residues. V lost 3 bases to trimming and J lost 7 bases, with 9 bases between them. The CDR3 sequence is CASSFQPGGELFF. CDR3 in DNA: TGTGCCAGCAGCTTTCAGCCGGGCGGGGAGCTGTTTTTT.

The V call is TRBV14, the J call TRBJ2-1; TRBD2 aligns across 8 bases. Looked up from germline, CDR1 is SGHDN and CDR2 is FVKESK. This CDR3 is built from 17 residues. V lost 4 bases to trimming and J lost 4 bases; unmatched junction nucleotides: 12. In DNA form, the CDR3 reads TGTGCCAGCAGCCTTAGCGGGATAGAGCTTGGTTACAATGAGCAGTTCTTC. Amino acid sequence: CASSLSGIELGYNEQFF. Full variable domain (remainder filled in from reference TRBV14 and TRBJ2-1): EAGVTQFPSHSVIEKGQTVTLRCDPISGHDNLYWYRRVMGKEIKFLLHFVKESKQDESGMPNNRFLAERTGGTYSTLKVQPAELEDSGVYFCASSLSGIELGYNEQFFGPGTRLTVL.

This clone has only a few counts. The chain uses TRBV10-3 and TRBJ2-3; TRBD1 is a possible D gene (5 bases). V was pared by 6 bases and J by 2 bases, with 6 bases between. This CDR3 has 12 residues. Germline V gene data show CDR1 as ENHRY and CDR2 as SYGVKD. In DNA, the CDR3 is TGTGCCATCAGGGACAACACAGATACGCAGTATTTT. Translated, it gives CAIRDNTDTQYF.

This rearrangement joins TRBV28 to TRBJ1-4, with D perhaps TRBD1 (5 bases). Germline V gene data show CDR1 as MDHEN and CDR2 as SYDVKM. The CDR3 runs 14 residues. The V and J ends lost 6 bases and 6 bases respectively, with 14 bases between them. The CDR3: CASRPGGIDEKLFF. The CDR3 nucleotides are TGTGCCAGCAGGCCCGGGGGAATTGATGAAAAACTGTTTTTT.

The rearrangement uses TRBV5-4 and TRBJ2-2, with 10 bases aligning to TRBD2. J lost 7 bases, V lost 4 bases, and 10 bases had no gene match. This CDR3 region has 16 residues. Looked up from germline, CDR1 is SGHNT and CDR2 is YYREEE (reference sequence). The CDR3 nucleotides read TGTGCCAGCAGCAGAGAGAGCGGGAGGGCCTTCGGGGAGCTGTTTTTT. It is translated as CASSRESGRAFGELFF.

This chain uses TRBV6-5 with TRBJ1-5; a weak D match, TRBD1 (6 bases). The CDR3 spans 13 residues. Trimming shortened V by 6 bases and J by 3 bases, and 9 bases separated the two germline ends. Germline CDR1 reads MNHEY; CDR2 reads SVGAGI. DNA for the CDR3: TGTGCCAGCAGGCAGGGGCACAATCAGCCCCAGCATTTT. Protein product: CASRQGHNQPQHF.

This clone was seen once. The V call is TRBV15, the J call TRBJ2-3; TRBD2 agrees at 8 bases. The CDR3 runs to 16 residues. V trimming: 3 bases; J trimming: 2 bases; junction bases outside the gene matches: 7. CDR1 and CDR2 (germline): LNHNV, YYDKDF (reference sequence). The CDR3 reads CATSRPLADLTDTQYF. The CDR3 region has the DNA TGTGCCACCAGCAGGCCACTAGCGGACCTCACAGATACGCAGTATTTT.

The table lists this clone with a few counts. The chain has TRBV6-6 and TRBJ1-5; 7 nucleotides line up with TRBD1. Germline-derived CDR1 and CDR2 are MNHNY and SVGAGI (reference sequence). V shed 5 bases, J shed 1 base, and the junction held 5 bases outside the gene matches. This CDR3 has 15 residues. The CDR3 DNA sequence: TGTGCCAGCAGTCGGGGACAGCGGAGCAATCAGCCCCAGCATTTT. The encoded protein is CASSRGQRSNQPQHF.

This chain connects TRBV18 to TRBJ2-2; D perhaps matches TRBD1 (5 bases). Trimming removed 2 bases from V and 0 bases from J, with 7 bases in between. The CDR3 extends over 15 amino acids. Per the germline V gene, CDR1 is KGHSH and CDR2 is LQKENI. The CDR3 spells CASSPGAANTGELFF. The DNA of the CDR3 is TGTGCCAGCTCACCAGGGGCGGCGAACACCGGGGAGCTGTTTTTT.

The rearrangement uses TRBV5-1 and TRBJ1-2; D may be TRBD1 (6 bases). Between the trimmed V and J ends, which lost 2 bases and 1 base, there was a span of 9 bases. Germline V gene lookup returns CDR1 SGHRS and CDR2 YFSETQ. This CDR3 spans 14 amino acids. DNA of the CDR3: TGCGCCAGCAGCTTTGGACAGAGTAACTATGGCTACACCTTC. It specifies CASSFGQSNYGYTF. The variable domain in full, completed from reference TRBV5-1 and TRBJ1-2, reads KAGVTQTPRYLIKTRGQQVTLSCSPISGHRSVSWYQQTPGQGLQFLFEYFSETQRNKGNFPGRFSGRQFSNSRSEMNVSTLELGDSALYLCASSFGQSNYGYTFGSGTRLTVV.

The chain employs TRBV29-1 and TRBJ1-2; 9 bases line up with TRBD1. Germline V CDR1 and CDR2: SQVTM, ANQGSEA. V trimming: 6 bases; J trimming: 4 bases; junction bases outside the gene matches: 6. The CDR3 consists of 13 residues. CDR3: CSVGGQGGYGYTF. CDR3 DNA sequence: TGCAGCGTGGGGGGACAGGGCGGCTATGGCTACACCTTC.